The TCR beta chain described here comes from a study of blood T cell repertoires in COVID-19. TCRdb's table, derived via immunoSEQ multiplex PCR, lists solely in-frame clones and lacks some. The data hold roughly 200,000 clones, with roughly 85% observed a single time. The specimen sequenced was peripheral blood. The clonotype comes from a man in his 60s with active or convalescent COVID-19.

CDR3 sequence: CASSVLGQGPNTEAFF. The CDR3 DNA reads as TGTGCCAGCAGCGTCCTGGGACAGGGACCGAACACTGAAGCTTTCTTT. This rearrangement joins TRBV9 to TRBJ1-1; TRBD1 aligns across 9 bases. J lost 1 base, V lost 2 bases, and 6 bases had no gene match. The CDR3 loop spans 16 amino acids. Germline CDR1 is SGDLS and CDR2 is YYNGEE.